The 14 T cell receptor beta chains below come from one sample, sequenced in a study of cytomegalovirus exposure and HLA in healthy donors. PCR primers comprised 60 Vbeta and 13 Jbeta primers. Using immunoSEQ multiplex PCR, the repertoire was profiled, and TCRdb retains in-frame clones only, with some absent. The sample lists roughly 120,000 clones; around 76% were seen once. The sample consisted of PBMCs. Source of these receptors: a man aged 50 to 59 in good health and CMV-seropositive.

The chain carries TRBV6-1 and TRBJ2-5; 7 bases map to TRBD2. The V and J ends lost 4 bases and 2 bases, in that order; junction bases with no gene match: 4. The germline gives CDR1 MNHNS, CDR2 SASEGT. The CDR3 length is 14 residues. CDR3 sequence (DNA): TGTGCCAGCAGTGCACCAGCGGGACAAGAGACCCAGTACTTC. Protein sequence: CASSAPAGQETQYF.

CDR3 region: CARVNSSGGAGMNTEAFF. The CDR3 region has the DNA TGTGCCAGAGTTAATAGTTCGGGGGGCGCGGGGATGAACACTGAAGCTTTCTTT. This rearrangement joins TRBV27 to TRBJ1-1, with D tentatively TRBD1 (6 bases). Trimming left V 9 bases short and J 0 bases short, with 26 bases between. Germline CDR1 is MNHEY and CDR2 is SMNVEV (reference sequence). CDR3 length equals 18 residues.

The chain employs TRBV18 and TRBJ1-4; TRBD1 matches 7 bases. J was trimmed by 3 bases and V by 3 bases; bases with no gene match: 4. This CDR3 is built from 15 residues. Germline V gene sequence: CDR1 KGHSH, CDR2 LQKENI. The CDR3, as DNA: TGTGCCAGCTCACCCCCGGGACAGCCTAATGAAAAACTGTTTTTT. This encodes CASSPPGQPNEKLFF.

The chain has TRBV5-4 and TRBJ2-6; TRBD1 matches at 7 bases. The CDR3 has 15 amino acids. V lost 3 bases to trimming and J lost 2 bases; unmatched junction nucleotides: 2. Germline V gene sequence: CDR1 SGHNT, CDR2 YYREEE (reference sequence). The CDR3 region is CASSSTGAGANVLTF. In DNA form, the CDR3 reads TGTGCCAGCAGCTCAACAGGGGCTGGGGCCAACGTCCTGACTTTC.

The V gene is TRBV6-5, the J gene TRBJ2-7; 9 bases agree with TRBD1. The V segment lost 5 bases and the J segment 3 bases; nucleotides outside the gene matches: 8. CDR3 size: 15 residues. Germline V gene sequence: CDR1 MNHEY, CDR2 SVGAGI. The CDR3 loop is CASSRDRVGIYEQYF. DNA for the CDR3: TGTGCCAGCAGTCGGGACAGGGTCGGAATCTACGAGCAGTACTTC.

The chain employs TRBV5-4 and TRBJ2-7; 9 nucleotides agree with TRBD1. CDR1 and CDR2 from the germline V gene are SGHNT and YYREEE (reference sequence). The CDR3 runs 15 residues. Germline trimming cut 2 bases from V and 5 bases from J; bases unmatched to any gene: 8. CDR3 loop: CASSFGQGSLHEQYF. CDR3 sequence (DNA): TGTGCCAGCAGCTTCGGACAGGGGTCTTTGCACGAGCAGTACTTC.

The chain carries TRBV7-2 and TRBJ1-1, with D possibly matching TRBD1 (6 bases). Trimming removed 3 bases at V and 9 bases at J, with 17 bases between. The CDR3 is made up of 14 amino acids. Germline V gene lookup returns CDR1 SGHTA and CDR2 FQGNSA. The chain's CDR3 is CASSFLRQGTKAFF. For the CDR3, the DNA is TGTGCCAGCAGCTTCCTACGGCAGGGGACTAAAGCTTTCTTT.

This clone appeared a single time. The chain employs TRBV2 and TRBJ2-7; D possibly corresponds to TRBD1 (6 bases). V gave up 2 bases and J gave up 6 bases, with 20 bases separating them. The CDR3 loop spans 16 amino acids. The germline CDR1 and CDR2 sequences are SNHLY and FYNNEI. This CDR3 reads CASSEKVRGGLVEQYF. Here the CDR3 DNA reads TGTGCCAGCAGTGAAAAAGTGAGAGGGGGATTGGTCGAGCAGTACTTC.

This rearrangement joins TRBV11-2 to TRBJ1-4; 9 bases agree with TRBD1. Germline V CDR1 and CDR2: SGHAT, FQNNGV. The junction had 2 bases not matched to a gene; V was cut back by 1 base and J by 5 bases. The CDR3 totals 15 residues. This chain's CDR3 is CASSLVGTGNEKLFF. CDR3 nucleotide sequence: TGTGCCAGCAGCTTAGTAGGGACAGGGAATGAAAAACTGTTTTTT. The whole variable domain, remainder taken from reference TRBV11-2 and TRBJ1-4, is EAGVAQSPRYKIIEKRQSVAFWCNPISGHATLYWYQQILGQGPKLLIQFQNNGVVDDSQLPKDRFSAERLKGVDSTLKIQPAKLEDSAVYLCASSLVGTGNEKLFFGSGTQLSVL.

This clone turned up a few times. The rearrangement joins TRBV7-2 to TRBJ1-1, with unresolved D. From germline, CDR1 is SGHTA and CDR2 FQGNSA. Trimming shortened V by 5 bases and J by 1 base, and 11 bases separated the two germline ends. This CDR3 is 14 amino acids long. CDR3 DNA sequence: TGTGCCAGCAGCGGAGGACGTCCGAACACTGAAGCTTTCTTT. The encoded protein is CASSGGRPNTEAFF.

This chain links TRBV19 with TRBJ1-1, with D tentatively TRBD1 (6 bases). The V gene lost 4 bases and the J gene lost 2 bases, with 8 bases spanning the gap. Per the germline V gene, CDR1 is LNHDA and CDR2 is SQIVND (reference sequence). The CDR3 sequence is 13 residues long. This CDR3 is CASSRGLNTEAFF. The CDR3 coding sequence is TGTGCCAGTAGTAGGGGGCTCAACACTGAAGCTTTCTTT.

This chain joins TRBV5-1 and TRBJ2-3; 7 bases align to TRBD2. The CDR3 totals 13 residues. Germline V gene sequence: CDR1 SGHRS, CDR2 YFSETQ. J was trimmed by 3 bases and V by 4 bases; bases with no gene match: 2. In DNA form, the CDR3 reads TGCGCCAGCAGCCCCGGGGGGACAGATACGCAGTATTTT. As protein: CASSPGGTDTQYF.

The rearrangement joins TRBV6-6 to TRBJ2-7, with 7 bases identical to TRBD2. CDR1 is MNHNY, CDR2 SVGAGI, per germline (reference sequence). V gave up 0 bases and J gave up 0 bases; unmatched junction bases: 5. This CDR3 is 16 amino acids long. CDR3 residues: CASSYSAGGSSYEQYF. The CDR3 DNA is TGTGCCAGCAGTTACTCTGCAGGCGGGAGCTCCTACGAGCAGTACTTC.

The chain employs TRBV6-5 and TRBJ1-1; possibly TRBD1 for D (5 bases). This CDR3 region has 15 residues. Germline V gene sequence: CDR1 MNHEY, CDR2 SVGAGI. V was pared by 2 bases and J by 5 bases, with 15 bases between. DNA of the CDR3: TGTGCCAGCAGTTACCGGACCCCTGGGGGGACTGAAGCTTTCTTT. Its protein product is CASSYRTPGGTEAFF.